The rows below give T cell receptor beta chains drawn from one sample of a study of blood T cell repertoires in COVID-19. Generated by immunoSEQ multiplex PCR, the TCRdb table keeps only in-frame clones and is missing some. Of 300,000 to 450,000 clones in the sample, 70% to 90% were seen once. The sequenced material came from peripheral blood. The receptors were gathered from a woman in her 30s with COVID-19, enrolled during active disease. The CDR3 runs from the conserved cysteine through the conserved F or W. The order of the fields is D gene, V gene, clone size, J gene, CDR3 DNA, CDR3 protein. D genes are given only for firm matches. Clone size is not always given. Where it is, it says once, few, many or a class for expanded clones.

NA,TRBV18,NA,TRBJ1-2,TGTGCCAGCTCACCAGGGGCAGGTTATGGCTACACCTTC,CASSPGAGYGYTF
NA,TRBV27,NA,TRBJ2-2,TGTGCCAGCAGCGGTCAGACAGGGAACACCGGGGAGCTGTTTTTT,CASSGQTGNTGELFF
NA,TRBV3-1/TRBV3-2,NA,TRBJ2-3,TGTGCCAGCAGCCAAGCTATTACGGTGCGTGTGTATTTT,CASSQAITVRVYF
NA,TRBV6-4,NA,TRBJ2-7,TGTGCCAGCAGTGGTCCCGGGGGGCCAACCTACGAGCAGTACTTC,CASSGPGGPTYEQYF
TRBD1,TRBV7-2,NA,TRBJ2-3,TGTGCCAGCAGCGCGGTGGGGCAGGGGGCCGGAGCGCAGTATTTT,CASSAVGQGAGAQYF
NA,TRBV2,NA,TRBJ2-3,TGTGCCAGCAGGGGGCTGGGGCCGGATACGCAGTATTTT,CASRGLGPDTQYF
NA,TRBV25-1,few,TRBJ2-1,TGTGCCAGCGGGGGGGCGGGCCGCGGGAACAATGAGCAGTTCTTC,CASGGAGRGNNEQFF
TRBD2,TRBV20-1,NA,TRBJ2-1,TGCAGCGCACCGGGGGGGAATGAGCAGTTCTTC,CSAPGGNEQFF
TRBD1,TRBV9,NA,TRBJ1-1,TGTGCCAGCAGCGTCAGGGGGGCATTGAACACTGAAGCTTTCTTT,CASSVRGALNTEAFF
TRBD2,TRBV4-1,NA,TRBJ2-5,TGCGCCAGCAGCCAAGTCGGAGCGGGAGTAAACCAAGAGACCCAGTACTTC,CASSQVGAGVNQETQYF
TRBD2,TRBV18,NA,TRBJ2-7,TGTGCCAGCTCACCCGGTAGCGGGGGGGCCATGGTTATATACGAGCAGTACTTC,CASSPGSGGAMVIYEQYF
TRBD1,TRBV10-3,NA,TRBJ1-1,TGTGCCATCACCCGGACAGGGGGCGGGACTGAAGCTTTCTTT,CAITRTGGGTEAFF
TRBD1,TRBV10-3,NA,TRBJ1-1,TGTGCCATCAGTGAGTCAAGGGGGCATAACACTGAAGCTTTCTTT,CAISESRGHNTEAFF
TRBD1,TRBV12-3/TRBV12-4,NA,TRBJ2-2,TGTGCCAGCAGTTTCCTGACAGGGAAAGAGCTGTTTTTT,CASSFLTGKELFF
TRBD1,TRBV27,NA,TRBJ2-7,TGTGCCAGCAGTCCTACCGGACAGGGTTTCTACGAGCAGTACTTC,CASSPTGQGFYEQYF
NA,TRBV2,NA,TRBJ2-3,TGTGCCAGCAGTGACGGCAGGGCCCCAGATACGCAGTATTTT,CASSDGRAPDTQYF
NA,TRBV6-5,once,TRBJ2-4,TGTGCCAGCAGTTACCGAGGCAGTCTAGCCAAAAACATTCAGTACTTC,CASSYRGSLAKNIQYF
TRBD2,TRBV18,NA,TRBJ2-1,TGTGCCAGCTCACCCCCGGGAGGGGGCTACAATGAGCAGTTCTTC,CASSPPGGGYNEQFF
TRBD2,TRBV15,NA,TRBJ2-1,TGTGCCACCTCGCTAGCGGGAGGGCACAATGAGCAGTTCTTC,CATSLAGGHNEQFF
TRBD1,TRBV6-5,NA,TRBJ1-2,TGTGCCAGCCAAGTGACAGGACAGGGAGGCTATGGCTACACCTTC,CASQVTGQGGYGYTF
NA,TRBV6-5,NA,TRBJ2-1,TGTGCCAGCAGTTATTTGGAGCGGCCCTCCTACAATGAGCAGTTCTTC,CASSYLERPSYNEQFF
TRBD1,TRBV13,NA,TRBJ1-2,TGTGCCAGCAGCCTCGGGACAGAAGTTGATGGCTACACCTTC,CASSLGTEVDGYTF
TRBD2,TRBV13,NA,TRBJ2-1,TGTGCCAGCAGCCAAAAGGGGGCTAGCGGGATGGTTGAGCAGTTCTTC,CASSQKGASGMVEQFF
TRBD2,TRBV2,NA,TRBJ2-1,TGTGCCAGCAGGGTTCCTAGCGGGGGGCAGTTCTTC,CASRVPSGGQFF
NA,TRBV27,NA,TRBJ1-2,TGTGCCAGCAGTTTGCGGGGCTATGGCTACACCTTC,CASSLRGYGYTF
NA,TRBV5-1,NA,TRBJ2-4,TGCGCCAGCAGCTTGGCCTTTGGGCCAGGCTTTGACAAAAACATTCAGTACTTC,CASSLAFGPGFDKNIQYF
NA,TRBV7-2,NA,TRBJ2-3,TGTGCCAGCAGCCGGACGGGCCTGGGGGGAGTTACGTCAGATACGCAGTATTTT,CASSRTGLGGVTSDTQYF
TRBD2,TRBV7-2,NA,TRBJ2-2,TGTGCCAGCAGCTCGCGGGGGGGCCTGCCAACTTTCTCAGGGGAGCTGTTTTTT,CASSSRGGLPTFSGELFF
TRBD2,TRBV4-1,NA,TRBJ2-3,TGCGCCAGCGGCGGGGGTCCTAGTCAGTATTTT,CASGGGPSQYF
NA,TRBV5-1,NA,TRBJ2-7,TGCGCCAGCAGCTCGGGGGGACCGGGACAGGACTACGAGCAGTACTTC,CASSSGGPGQDYEQYF
TRBD1,TRBV23-1,NA,TRBJ2-6,TGCGCCAGCAGTCAATGGTATTGGACAGGGCCAGCGAGCTCTGGGGCCAACGTCCTGACTTTC,CASSQWYWTGPASSGANVLTF
NA,TRBV19,NA,TRBJ1-1,TGTGCCAGTAACACGATTGGGGCGCAGGACACTGAAGCTTTCTTT,CASNTIGAQDTEAFF
NA,TRBV5-6,NA,TRBJ2-1,TGTGCCAGCCGGTCGGCTAGCGCGCAGTTCTTC,CASRSASAQFF
NA,TRBV9,NA,TRBJ2-2,TGTGCCAGCAGCTTCCGGGACACCCACACCGGGGAGCTGTTTTTT,CASSFRDTHTGELFF
NA,TRBV7-9,NA,TRBJ2-2,TGTGCCAGCAGCTTGGGGCACGGCCTGACCGGGGAGCTGTTTTTT,CASSLGHGLTGELFF
NA,TRBV15,NA,TRBJ1-6,TGTGCCACCAGCAGAGATTTCCGGCAGGGAAGGCTTTTT,CATSRDFRQGRLF
TRBD1,TRBV19,NA,TRBJ1-6,TGTGCCAGTACATCTCCGGGACAGAGGGTTTCACCCCTCCACTTT,CASTSPGQRVSPLHF
TRBD1,TRBV5-5,NA,TRBJ1-1,TGTGCCAGCAGCTTATCGACCTGGGACAGGGCGGGTGAAGCTTTCTTT,CASSLSTWDRAGEAFF
TRBD2,TRBV11-3,NA,TRBJ2-1,TGTGCCAGCAGCTTAGGGACTAGCCCCTACAATGAGCAGTTCTTC,CASSLGTSPYNEQFF
NA,TRBV7-2,NA,TRBJ1-1,TGTGCCAGCAGCTCCTCACTCGGGAACACTGAAGCTTTCTTT,CASSSSLGNTEAFF
TRBD2,TRBV5-5,NA,TRBJ2-4,TGTGCCAGCAGCTTGTCTCTCGCGGGAGATCAAAACATTCAGTACTTC,CASSLSLAGDQNIQYF
NA,TRBV7-2,NA,TRBJ1-4,TGTGCCAGCAGCCTCCTTGAGGAAAAACTGTTTTTT,CASSLLEEKLFF
NA,TRBV5-4,NA,TRBJ2-6,TGTGCCAGCAGCTTGGCCTTATACTCTGGGGCCAACGTCCTGACTTTC,CASSLALYSGANVLTF
TRBD1,TRBV5-5,NA,TRBJ2-3,TGTGCCAGCAGCCCGAAGACAGGGTGGACAGATACGCAGTATTTT,CASSPKTGWTDTQYF
NA,TRBV11-2,NA,TRBJ2-7,TGTGCCAGCAGCTTGGTCGGCGAGCAGTACTTC,CASSLVGEQYF
NA,TRBV10-2,NA,TRBJ2-7,TGCGCCAGCATGGCGGGGTTTTACGAGCAGTACTTC,CASMAGFYEQYF
NA,TRBV19,NA,TRBJ1-1,TGTGCCAGTAGTATAACAGGGTATGTGAACACTGAAGCTTTCTTT,CASSITGYVNTEAFF
NA,TRBV6-2/TRBV6-3,NA,TRBJ1-1,TGTGCCAGCAGTTACTCTCGAGGTATAGAAGCTTTCTTT,CASSYSRGIEAFF
NA,TRBV10-3,NA,TRBJ2-7,TGTGCCATCAGTGAGGACCCGTTGACTAGATACGAGCAGTACTTC,CAISEDPLTRYEQYF
NA,TRBV27,NA,TRBJ1-6,TGTGCCAGCAGTTTATTTGCCGGACAGACTCGAAGGTATAATTCACCCCTCCACTTT,CASSLFAGQTRRYNSPLHF
NA,TRBV6-2/TRBV6-3,NA,TRBJ2-7,TGTGCCAGCAGTTACGGCAGGACACAGTACGAGCAGTACTTC,CASSYGRTQYEQYF
TRBD1,TRBV18,NA,TRBJ1-2,TGTGCCAGCTCACCAGGAACAGGGGCGAATGGCTACACCTTC,CASSPGTGANGYTF
TRBD1,TRBV5-5,NA,TRBJ2-5,TGTGCCAGCAGCTTGGCCCCGGGACAGGGGCAAGAGACCCAGTACTTC,CASSLAPGQGQETQYF
TRBD1,TRBV18,few,TRBJ1-1,TGTGCCAGCTCTTCAAATACAGGGGCTTCGAACACTGAAGCTTTCTTT,CASSSNTGASNTEAFF
TRBD1,TRBV7-2,once,TRBJ2-5,TGTGCCAGCAGCAACAGGGACAGGGGAGAGACCCAGTACTTC,CASSNRDRGETQYF
NA,TRBV9,few,TRBJ2-3,TGTGCCAGCAGCGGAGGCGGGGCCTTCTCGGATACGCAGTATTTT,CASSGGGAFSDTQYF
NA,TRBV6-5,NA,TRBJ1-5,TGTGCCAGCAGAGCACAGGGAAGGAGCAATCAGCCCCAGCATTTT,CASRAQGRSNQPQHF
NA,TRBV6-5,NA,TRBJ2-1,TGTGCCAGCAGCTGGAACGGACTGTACCGTGAGCAGTTCTTC,CASSWNGLYREQFF
NA,TRBV19,NA,TRBJ2-7,TGTGCCAGTAGAGCTGGGGCCTGCAGGGGGGTCAAGGGGCAGTACTTC,CASRAGACRGVKGQYF
TRBD2,TRBV5-1,NA,TRBJ2-2,TGCGCCAGCAGCTTGATCGCCGCGGGGGTCACCGGGGAGCTGTTTTTT,CASSLIAAGVTGELFF